Presented here are 11 T cell receptor beta chains from one specimen sequenced in a study of radiation and T cells in renal cell carcinoma. Only in-frame clones appear in the TCRdb table, and some are missing; sequencing was by immunoSEQ multiplex PCR. This sample has more than 60,000 clones; less than 90% occur once, and the top ten carry over 2%. Time point defined: blood 4 weeks post-SBRT, at nephrectomy. Sample treatment: 15 Gy SBRT to primary tumor, nephrectomy 4 weeks later. Sample: blood, taken from a patient whose treatment included radiotherapy and nephrectomy. The receptors derive from an older woman with renal cell carcinoma.

The V gene is TRBV5-6, the J gene TRBJ2-5; no reliable D call. The J call may be incorrect, as the DNA end agrees better with TRBJ2-7. Germline V CDR1 and CDR2: SGHDT, YYEEEE. The CDR3 is 11 amino acids. CDR3 protein: CASSSDYEQYF. CDR3 bases: TGTGCCAGCAGCTCGGACTACGAGCAGTACTTC.

The chain uses TRBV7-9 and TRBJ1-2, with TRBD1 as a possible D gene (6 bases). CDR1 is SEHNR, CDR2 FQNEAQ, per germline (reference sequence). V was pared by 6 bases and J by 10 bases, with 12 bases between. The CDR3 totals 11 residues. CDR3 loop: CASSFRGDYTF. The CDR3 DNA reads TGTGCCAGCAGTTTTAGGGGGGACTACACCTTC.

Here the CDR3 DNA reads TGCGCCAGCAGCCTTACTAGCGGCCAAGAGACCCAGTACTTC. This gives the protein CASSLTSGQETQYF. The V call is TRBV5-1, the J call TRBJ2-5, with 8 bases lining up with TRBD2. The CDR3 consists of 14 residues. Trimming at V came to 4 bases and at J to 1 base, leaving 3 bases not matched to a gene. The germline CDR1 and CDR2 sequences are SGHRS and YFSETQ.

This clone has only a few counts. V is TRBV27 and J is TRBJ2-2; D is ambiguous. Germline CDR1 reads MNHEY; CDR2 reads SMNVEV (reference sequence). V was pared by 2 bases and J by 0 bases, with 7 bases between. This CDR3 has 15 amino acids. DNA for the CDR3: TGTGCCAGCAGTTTAGAGCAGGCGAACACCGGGGAGCTGTTTTTT. This translates into CASSLEQANTGELFF.

The chain combines TRBV6-5 with TRBJ1-4, with D perhaps matching TRBD1 (6 bases). CDR1 is MNHEY and CDR2 is SVGAGI in the germline V gene. V lost 4 bases and J 7 bases, leaving 19 bases between the germline ends. The CDR3 covers 16 residues. The DNA for the CDR3 is TGTGCCAGCAGTTTCTACAAGGACGCCAGGGGTGAAAAACTGTTTTTT. Translating gives CASSFYKDARGEKLFF.

This sequence joins TRBV4-2 and TRBJ2-7; the D gene could be TRBD1 or TRBD2 (5 bases each). Per germline, CDR1 LGHNA and CDR2 YNFKEQ. The CDR3 length is 14 residues. Trimming cost V 5 bases and J 5 bases, with 16 bases left between them. The CDR3 loop is CASSSRDPPDEQYF. CDR3 coding DNA: TGTGCCAGCAGCAGTAGGGACCCACCCGACGAGCAGTACTTC.

The genes are TRBV2 and TRBJ2-5; 14 nucleotides align to TRBD2. The CDR3 totals 16 residues. V was clipped by 3 bases and J by 3 bases; unmatched bases: 3. CDR1 is SNHLY, CDR2 FYNNEI, per germline. The DNA for the CDR3 is TGTGCCAGCAGTGACGGGACTAGCGGGAGTAAAGAGACCCAGTACTTC. Protein product: CASSDGTSGSKETQYF.

The rearrangement uses TRBV9 and TRBJ1-1; TRBD1 matches 8 bases. With V trimmed by 2 bases and J by 5 bases, 8 bases remained unmatched. The CDR3 runs 15 residues. From germline, CDR1 is SGDLS and CDR2 YYNGEE. The CDR3 reads CASSVSQTGVTEAFF. In nucleotides, the CDR3 is TGTGCCAGCAGCGTCTCCCAGACAGGGGTAACTGAAGCTTTCTTT.

The chain recombines TRBV5-6 with TRBJ2-5; no reliable D call. With 4 bases removed from V and 5 bases from J, the gap between germline ends came to 12 bases. Looked up from germline, CDR1 is SGHDT and CDR2 is YYEEEE. This CDR3 contains 13 residues. In DNA, the CDR3 is TGTGCCAGCAGCCAGGACCCCTCGGAGACCCAGTACTTC. Translated: CASSQDPSETQYF.

This clone was observed a single time. V and J are TRBV6-1 and TRBJ1-4, with 8 bases identical to TRBD1. CDR1 MNHNS and CDR2 SASEGT come from the germline V gene. The J segment lost 6 bases and the V segment lost 5 bases, leaving 5 bases of the junction unmatched. The CDR3 totals 14 residues. Here the CDR3 DNA reads TGTGCCAGCAGTCAACAGGGGGGCGATGAAAAACTGTTTTTT. Translation: CASSQQGGDEKLFF.

This chain joins TRBV28 and TRBJ1-1; D gene unclear. The CDR3 spans 17 residues. Deletions cut 6 bases from V and 0 bases from J, with 20 bases between. Germline CDR1 MDHEN, CDR2 SYDVKM. CDR3 nucleotide sequence: TGTGCCAGCAGGTCCCCCTACGGGCGGCTTATGAACACTGAAGCTTTCTTT. Translated: CASRSPYGRLMNTEAFF.